This TCR beta chain comes out of a study of T-cell reconstitution after alpha-beta-depleted transplantation in children. V was cut by 4 bases and J by 5 bases, with 5 bases left in between. Germline loops: CDR1 SGHRS, CDR2 YFSETQ. The CDR3 sequence is 11 residues long. Unique molecular identifiers were built into the TCRbeta library. TCRdb reanalysed the PCR reads using MiXCR and keeps one entry per CDR3 protein. The table shows approximately 980,000 distinct CDR3 sequences, with roughly 29% occurring only once. This clonotype was counted at least ten times. The source is a boy under three years old who had a stem cell transplant for SCID, so the T cells may come from the graft donor. The sequenced sample was PBMCs, mostly from graft donor cells, obtained 360 days after TCRalphabeta/CD19-depleted stem cell transplant. The V call is TRBV5-1, the J call TRBJ2-3; D is uncertain. The CDR3 DNA reads TGCGCCAGCAGCGTAAGAGATACGCAGTATTTT. As protein: CASSVRDTQYF.